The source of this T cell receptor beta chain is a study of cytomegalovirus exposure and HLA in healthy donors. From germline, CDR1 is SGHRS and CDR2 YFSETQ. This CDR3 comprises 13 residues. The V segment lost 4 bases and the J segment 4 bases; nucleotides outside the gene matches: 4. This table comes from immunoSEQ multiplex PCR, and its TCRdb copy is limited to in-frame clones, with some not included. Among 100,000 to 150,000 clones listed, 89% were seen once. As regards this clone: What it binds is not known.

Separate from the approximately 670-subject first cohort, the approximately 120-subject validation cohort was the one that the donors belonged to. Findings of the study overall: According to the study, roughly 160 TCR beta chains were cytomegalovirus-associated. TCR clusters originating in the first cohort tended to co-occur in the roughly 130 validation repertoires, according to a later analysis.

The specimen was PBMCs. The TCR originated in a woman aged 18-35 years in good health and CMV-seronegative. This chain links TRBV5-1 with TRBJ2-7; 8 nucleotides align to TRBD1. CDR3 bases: TGCGCCAGCAGCGGGGACAGGTGGTACGAGCAGTACTTC. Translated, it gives CASSGDRWYEQYF.